The clone carrying this T cell receptor (beta chain) occurred a few times. What it binds is unknown. This CDR3 has 15 amino acids. The V and J ends lost 4 bases and 1 base, in that order; junction bases with no gene match: 3. Germline V lookup: CDR1 SGDLS, CDR2 YYNGEE. The data belong to a study of CD8 T cells in ankylosing spondylitis. General study points: Within ankylosing spondylitis blood, a TCR beta motif made up of eight highly homologous variants appeared to be characteristic.

One entry per CDR3 protein, called by TCRdb with MiXCR from the 5' RACE reads. The data contain 250,000 to 350,000 distinct CDR3 sequences, roughly 20% of them singletons. This receptor was taken from a male donor with ankylosing spondylitis or in good health (not recorded which). Sample: blood, either unsorted or a sorted T cell fraction (not recorded which). J is TRBJ1-1 and V is TRBV9; 11 bases are a match to TRBD1. This chain's CDR3 is CASSPDRGPNTEAFF. Written as DNA, the CDR3 is TGTGCCAGCAGCCCGGACAGGGGGCCGAACACTGAAGCTTTCTTT.